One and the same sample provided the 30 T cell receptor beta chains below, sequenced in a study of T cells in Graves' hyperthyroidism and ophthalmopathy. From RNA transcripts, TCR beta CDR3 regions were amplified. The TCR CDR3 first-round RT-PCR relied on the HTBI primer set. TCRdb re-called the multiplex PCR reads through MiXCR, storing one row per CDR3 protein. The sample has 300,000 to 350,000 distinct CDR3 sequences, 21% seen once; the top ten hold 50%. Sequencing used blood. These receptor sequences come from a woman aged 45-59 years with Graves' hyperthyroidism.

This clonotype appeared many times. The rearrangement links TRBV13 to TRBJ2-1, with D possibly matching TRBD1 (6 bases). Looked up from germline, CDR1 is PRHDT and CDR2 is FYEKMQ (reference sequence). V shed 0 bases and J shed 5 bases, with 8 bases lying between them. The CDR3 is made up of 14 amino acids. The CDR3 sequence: CASSLGQGHNEQFF. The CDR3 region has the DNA TGTGCCAGCAGCTTAGGGCAGGGGCACAATGAGCAGTTCTTC.

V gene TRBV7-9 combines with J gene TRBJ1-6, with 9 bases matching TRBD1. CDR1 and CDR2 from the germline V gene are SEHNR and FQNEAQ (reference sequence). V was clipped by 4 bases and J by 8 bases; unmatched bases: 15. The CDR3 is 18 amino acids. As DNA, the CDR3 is TGTGCCAGCAGCTCGGGACAGGGATACACCAGCAGTGATTCACCCCTCCACTTT. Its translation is CASSSGQGYTSSDSPLHF. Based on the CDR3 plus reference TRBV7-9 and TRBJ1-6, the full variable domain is DTGVSQNPRHKITKRGQNVTFRCDPISEHNRLYWYRQTLGQGPEFLTYFQNEAQLEKSRLLSDRFSAERPKGSFSTLEIQRTEQGDSAMYLCASSSGQGYTSSDSPLHFGNGTRLTVT.

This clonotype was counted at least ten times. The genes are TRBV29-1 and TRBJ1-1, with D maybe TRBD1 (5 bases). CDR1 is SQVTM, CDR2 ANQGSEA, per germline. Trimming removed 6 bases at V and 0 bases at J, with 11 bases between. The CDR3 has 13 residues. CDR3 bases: TGCAGCGTCCAGGGACGGATGAACACTGAAGCTTTCTTT. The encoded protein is CSVQGRMNTEAFF.

For the CDR3, the DNA is TGTGCCAGCAGCACAGCAAGGATAGCTAGCACAGATACGCAGTATTTT. Translating gives CASSTARIASTDTQYF. The rearrangement joins TRBV6-1 to TRBJ2-3; D remains unclear. The V gene lost 6 bases and the J gene lost 0 bases, with 16 bases spanning the gap. Per the germline V gene, CDR1 is MNHNS and CDR2 is SASEGT. The CDR3 is made up of 16 amino acids.

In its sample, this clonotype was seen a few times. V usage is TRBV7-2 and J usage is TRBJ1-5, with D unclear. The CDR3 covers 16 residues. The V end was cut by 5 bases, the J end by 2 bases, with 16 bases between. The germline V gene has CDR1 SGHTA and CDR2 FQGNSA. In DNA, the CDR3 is TGTGCCAGCAGCCACCGATCCGGTGACGGCAATCAGCCCCAGCATTTT. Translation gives CASSHRSGDGNQPQHF. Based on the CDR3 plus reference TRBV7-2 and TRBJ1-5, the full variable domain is GAGVSQSPSNKVTEKGKDVELRCDPISGHTALYWYRQSLGQGLEFLIYFQGNSAPDKSGLPSDRFSAERTGGSVSTLTIQRTQQEDSAVYLCASSHRSGDGNQPQHFGDGTRLSIL.

CDR3 residues: CSGRSPGLSSYEQYF. Here the CDR3 DNA reads TGCAGTGGTAGGAGTCCGGGGTTGAGCTCCTACGAGCAGTACTTC. V is TRBV20-1 and J is TRBJ2-7; D is perhaps TRBD2 (5 bases). The CDR3 runs to 15 residues. Germline assignment: CDR1 DFQATT and CDR2 SNEGSKA (reference sequence). V was trimmed by 7 bases and J by 0 bases, leaving 19 bases between them.

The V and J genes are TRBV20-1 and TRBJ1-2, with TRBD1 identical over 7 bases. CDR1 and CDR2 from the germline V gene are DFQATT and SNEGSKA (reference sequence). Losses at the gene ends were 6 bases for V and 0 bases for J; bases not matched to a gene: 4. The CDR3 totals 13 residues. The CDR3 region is CSARTGTNYGYTF. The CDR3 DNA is TGCAGTGCGCGGACAGGTACTAACTATGGCTACACCTTC.

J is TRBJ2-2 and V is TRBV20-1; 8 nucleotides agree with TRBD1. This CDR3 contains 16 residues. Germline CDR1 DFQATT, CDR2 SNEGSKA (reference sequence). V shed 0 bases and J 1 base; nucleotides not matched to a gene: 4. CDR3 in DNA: TGCAGTGCTAGAGATCGTGACAGGGGGAACACCGGGGAGCTGTTTTTT. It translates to CSARDRDRGNTGELFF.

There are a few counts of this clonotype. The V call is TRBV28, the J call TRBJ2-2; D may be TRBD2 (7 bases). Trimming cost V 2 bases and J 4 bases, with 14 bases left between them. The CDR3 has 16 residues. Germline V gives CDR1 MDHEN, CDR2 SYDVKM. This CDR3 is CASSLRGGSGTGELFF. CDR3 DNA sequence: TGTGCCAGCAGTTTAAGGGGGGGCAGCGGCACCGGGGAGCTGTTTTTT.

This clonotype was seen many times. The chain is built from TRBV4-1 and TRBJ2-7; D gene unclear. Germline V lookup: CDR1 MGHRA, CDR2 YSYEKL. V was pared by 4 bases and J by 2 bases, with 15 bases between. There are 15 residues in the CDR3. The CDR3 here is CASSRQTDGTYEQYF. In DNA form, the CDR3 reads TGCGCCAGCAGCCGCCAAACGGACGGAACCTACGAGCAGTACTTC.

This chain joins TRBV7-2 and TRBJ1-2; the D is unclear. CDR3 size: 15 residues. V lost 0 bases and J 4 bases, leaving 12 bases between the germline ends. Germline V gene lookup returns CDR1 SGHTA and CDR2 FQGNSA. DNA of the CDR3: TGTGCCAGCAGCTTAGCTATGGGAACTTCCTATGGCTACACCTTC. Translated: CASSLAMGTSYGYTF.

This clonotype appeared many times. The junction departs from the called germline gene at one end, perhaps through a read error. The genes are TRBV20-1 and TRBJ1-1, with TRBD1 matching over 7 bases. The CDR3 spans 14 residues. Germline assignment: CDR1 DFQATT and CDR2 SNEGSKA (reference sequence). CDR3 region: CSAREGARDTEAFF. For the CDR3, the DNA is TGCAGTGCTCGAGAGGGGGCAAGAGACACTGAAGCTTTCTTT.

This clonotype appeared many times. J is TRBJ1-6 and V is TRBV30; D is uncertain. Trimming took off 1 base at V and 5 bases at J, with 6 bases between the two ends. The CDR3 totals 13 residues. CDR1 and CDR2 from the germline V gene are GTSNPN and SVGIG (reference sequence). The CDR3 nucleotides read TGTGCCTGGAGTGACCTGAATAATTCACCCCTCCACTTT. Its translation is CAWSDLNNSPLHF.

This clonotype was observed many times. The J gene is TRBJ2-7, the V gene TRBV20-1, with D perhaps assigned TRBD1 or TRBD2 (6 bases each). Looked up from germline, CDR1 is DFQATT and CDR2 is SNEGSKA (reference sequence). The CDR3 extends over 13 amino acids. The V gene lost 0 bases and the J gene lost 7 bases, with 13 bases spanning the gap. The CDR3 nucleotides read TGCAGTGCTAGAGATCCGGGGGCGCGTGAGCAGTACTTC. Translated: CSARDPGAREQYF.

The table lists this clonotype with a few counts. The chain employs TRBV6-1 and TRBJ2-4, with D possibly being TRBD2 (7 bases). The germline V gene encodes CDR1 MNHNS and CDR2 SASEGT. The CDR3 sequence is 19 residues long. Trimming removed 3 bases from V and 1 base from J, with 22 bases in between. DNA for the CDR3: TGTGCCAGCAGTGACTTTCTAAGAGGGGGGGCCGGGGCCAAAAACATTCAGTACTTC. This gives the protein CASSDFLRGGAGAKNIQYF.

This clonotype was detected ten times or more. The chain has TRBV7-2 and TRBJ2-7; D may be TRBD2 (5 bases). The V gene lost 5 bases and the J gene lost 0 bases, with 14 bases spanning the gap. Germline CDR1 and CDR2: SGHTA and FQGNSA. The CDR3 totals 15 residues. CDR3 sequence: CASSPIAGGSYEQYF. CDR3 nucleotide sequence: TGTGCCAGCAGCCCCATTGCGGGCGGCTCCTACGAGCAGTACTTC.

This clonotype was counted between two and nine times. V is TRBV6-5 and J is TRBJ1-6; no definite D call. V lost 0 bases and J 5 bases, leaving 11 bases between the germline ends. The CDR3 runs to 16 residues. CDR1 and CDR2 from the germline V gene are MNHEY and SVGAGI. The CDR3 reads CASSYSTGYHNSPLHF. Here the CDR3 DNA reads TGTGCCAGCAGTTACTCGACCGGTTATCATAATTCACCCCTCCACTTT.

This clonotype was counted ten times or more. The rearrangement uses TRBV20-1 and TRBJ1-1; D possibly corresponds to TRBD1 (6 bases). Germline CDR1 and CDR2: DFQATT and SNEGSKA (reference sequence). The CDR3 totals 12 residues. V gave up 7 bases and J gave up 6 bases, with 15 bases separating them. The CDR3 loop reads CSVLQGFAEAFF. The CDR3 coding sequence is TGCAGTGTCCTACAGGGTTTTGCTGAAGCTTTCTTT.

DNA of the CDR3: TGTGCCAGCCGTCCAGTAAGCTACGAGCAGTACTTC. Protein product: CASRPVSYEQYF. The rearrangement joins TRBV2 to TRBJ2-7; D is uncertain. This CDR3 spans 12 amino acids. V was trimmed by 8 bases and J by 3 bases, leaving 11 bases between them. Germline V lookup: CDR1 SNHLY, CDR2 FYNNEI.

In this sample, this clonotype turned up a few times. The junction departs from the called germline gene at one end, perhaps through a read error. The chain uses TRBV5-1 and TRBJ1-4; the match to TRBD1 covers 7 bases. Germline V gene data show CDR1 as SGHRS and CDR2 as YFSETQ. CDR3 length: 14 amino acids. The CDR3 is CASSLRGQGEKLVF. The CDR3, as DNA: TGCGCCAGCAGCTTAAGGGGGCAAGGTGAAAAACTGGTTTTT.

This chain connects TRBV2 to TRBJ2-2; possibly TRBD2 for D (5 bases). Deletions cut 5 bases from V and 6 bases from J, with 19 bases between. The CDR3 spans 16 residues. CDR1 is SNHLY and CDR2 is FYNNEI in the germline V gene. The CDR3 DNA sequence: TGTGCCAGCAGTTACTCTTTTCTTACGGGGTCCGGGGAGCTGTTTTTT. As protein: CASSYSFLTGSGELFF.

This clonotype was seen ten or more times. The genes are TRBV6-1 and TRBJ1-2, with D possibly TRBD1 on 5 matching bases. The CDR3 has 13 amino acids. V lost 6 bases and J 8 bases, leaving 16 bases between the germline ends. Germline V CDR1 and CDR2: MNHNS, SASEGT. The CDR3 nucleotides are TGTGCCAGCAGCCCCTTGGACATTAACGGCTACACCTTC. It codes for CASSPLDINGYTF.

This CDR3 is CASRSRDRGFNEQFF. The CDR3 nucleotides read TGTGCCAGCAGATCTAGGGACAGGGGTTTCAATGAGCAGTTCTTC. The gene calls are TRBV27 and TRBJ2-1, with 10 bases aligning to TRBD1. The germline gives CDR1 MNHEY, CDR2 SMNVEV (reference sequence). Trimming cost V 6 bases and J 6 bases; bases outside gene matches: 8. The CDR3 has 15 residues.

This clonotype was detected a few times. The CDR3 is CSARDPAGANTEAFF. The CDR3 DNA is TGCAGTGCTAGAGATCCCGCAGGGGCCAACACTGAAGCTTTCTTT. The chain links TRBV20-1 to TRBJ1-1, with a tentative D call TRBD1 (6 bases). V was cut by 0 bases and J by 2 bases, with 13 bases left in between. The CDR3 is 15 amino acids. Germline lookup yields CDR1 DFQATT and CDR2 SNEGSKA (reference sequence).

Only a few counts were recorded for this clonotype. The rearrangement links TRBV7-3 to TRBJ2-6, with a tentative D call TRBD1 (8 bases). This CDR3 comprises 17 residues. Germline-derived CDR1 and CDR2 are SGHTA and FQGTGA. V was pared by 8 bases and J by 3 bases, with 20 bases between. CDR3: CASQAGGGSFGANVLTF. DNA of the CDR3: TGTGCCAGCCAAGCAGGGGGCGGGAGTTTTGGGGCCAACGTCCTGACTTTC.

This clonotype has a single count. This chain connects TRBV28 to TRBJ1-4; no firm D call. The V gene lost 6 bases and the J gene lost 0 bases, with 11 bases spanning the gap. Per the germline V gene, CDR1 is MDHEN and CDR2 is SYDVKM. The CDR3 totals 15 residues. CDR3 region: CASRRQIATNEKLFF. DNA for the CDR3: TGTGCCAGCAGGAGACAAATCGCAACTAATGAAAAACTGTTTTTT.

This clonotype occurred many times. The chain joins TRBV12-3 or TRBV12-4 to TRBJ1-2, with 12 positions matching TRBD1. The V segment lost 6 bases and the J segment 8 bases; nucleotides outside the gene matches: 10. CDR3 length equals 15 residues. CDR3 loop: CASRASGTGGRGYTF. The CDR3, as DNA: TGTGCCAGCAGAGCCTCCGGGACAGGGGGCCGGGGCTACACCTTC.

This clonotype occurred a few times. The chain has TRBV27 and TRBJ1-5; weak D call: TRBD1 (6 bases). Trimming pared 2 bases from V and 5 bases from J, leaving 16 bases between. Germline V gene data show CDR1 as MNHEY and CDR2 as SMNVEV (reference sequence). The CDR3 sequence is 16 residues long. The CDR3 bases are TGTGCCAGCAGTTTAAAACAGGGAGGTCAGTATCAGCCCCAGCATTTT. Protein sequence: CASSLKQGGQYQPQHF.

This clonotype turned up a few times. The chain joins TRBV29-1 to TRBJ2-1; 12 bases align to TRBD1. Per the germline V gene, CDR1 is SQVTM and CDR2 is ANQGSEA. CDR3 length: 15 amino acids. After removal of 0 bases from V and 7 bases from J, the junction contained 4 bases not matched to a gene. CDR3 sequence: CSVEEPGQGANEQFF. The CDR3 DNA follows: TGCAGCGTTGAAGAGCCGGGACAGGGGGCTAATGAGCAGTTCTTC.

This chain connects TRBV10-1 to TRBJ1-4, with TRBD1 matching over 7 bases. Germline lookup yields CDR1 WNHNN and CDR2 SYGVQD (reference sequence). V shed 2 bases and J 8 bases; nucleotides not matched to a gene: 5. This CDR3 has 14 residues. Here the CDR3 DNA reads TGCGCCAGCAGTGAGGACAGGGTCACGGAAAAACTGTTTTTT. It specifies CASSEDRVTEKLFF.